This record looks at one T cell receptor beta chain sequence and its context. Its antigen target is currently unknown. No base quality values were provided; no much bigger clone lies one nucleotide off. This entry belongs to a study of blood T cell repertoires in COVID-19 (dated by TCRdb to the early 2020s). A note on the overall study: The collaborator samples originated in the United States, Italy and Spain and spanned the acute and convalescent phases of COVID-19. The prospective study material was composed of cDNA or gDNA derived from T cells, B-cell-depleted T cells, or PBMCs. Subjects who had been exposed to COVID-19, were actively infected with it, or had recovered from it provided the deeply sampled blood TCRbeta repertoires that made up the dataset. A freely available public database, intended as a resource for researchers studying the immune response to SARS-CoV-2, is where the repertoires were released. Samples were obtained from the ongoing ImmuneRACE study (first 160 participants) and from some 1,300 subjects provided by 6 global collaborators. Nearly every sample came with metadata listing a de-identified subject ID, COVID-19 status, age in years and sex. Where available, HLA class I and class II types were taken from metadata supplied by the sample provider and were not determined by assay-based typing. Broad study findings and their caveats: The quantity of clinical and demographic metadata differed by source and by participant and was supplied without curation.

TCRbeta CDR3 regions were amplified from genomic DNA using the immunoSEQ Assay, a bias-controlled multiplex PCR. The authors' pipeline ran thus. The number of nucleated cells in each sample was estimated by amplification of reference gene primers within the assay. To quantify the absolute abundance of each unique TCRbeta CDR3 rearrangement, sequence reads were collapsed and filtered. For each sample, productive Simpson clonality was calculated as the square root of Simpson's diversity index across productive rearrangements. Drawn from immuneACCESS, this table holds only the in-frame rearrangements with V and J called that TCRdb kept. Clones are partly lost; checked studies trace under half to an unresolved V gene and leave the rest unexplained. V and J calls plus clone size are reproduced from that table; the DNA served to infer D and trimming. This sample comprises 150,000 to 200,000 clones, 88% of them detected only once. Less than 5.5% of the sample lies in the top ten.

The collaborating institutions used their own protocols to collect whole blood in K2EDTA tubes. For TCRbeta analysis, collaborators shipped samples in one of three forms: frozen whole blood, isolated PBMCs, or DNA extracted from either of those sample types. This receptor was obtained from a human donor in a cohort sampled during active COVID-19. The material sequenced was peripheral blood.

At the DNA level, the sequence is TGTGCCAGCGAAGGTGGGAGGGCTAGTTCACCCCTCCACTTT. The resulting protein is CASEGGRASSPLHF. The chain uses TRBV2 and TRBJ1-6; no D gene is confidently identified. V is clipped by 8 bases and J by 9 bases, and the sequence between their germline boundaries is 17 bases long. The CDR3 measures 14 amino acids from cysteine to phenylalanine. The entry retains the CDR3 DNA only, 42 bases that are in frame from base 1. According to the germline V gene, CDR1 reads SNHLY and CDR2 reads FYNNEI.